This T cell receptor beta chain was captured in a study of blood T cell repertoires in COVID-19. Profiled with immunoSEQ multiplex PCR; TCRdb holds only in-frame clones, not every one. The table has about 310,000 clones, around 87% seen once. Trimming shortened V by 7 bases and J by 3 bases, and 16 bases separated the two germline ends. The CDR3 is 15 residues long. Germline V gene data show CDR1 as SEHNR and CDR2 as FQNEAQ (reference sequence). This sequence joins TRBV7-9 and TRBJ2-1; maybe TRBD2 (5 bases). The sequenced sample was peripheral blood. This TCR was sampled from a woman aged 50 to 65 who had recovered from COVID-19. This CDR3 reads CASTEGYRLYNEQFF. The CDR3 DNA reads as TGTGCCAGCACCGAGGGCTATAGGCTCTACAATGAGCAGTTCTTC.